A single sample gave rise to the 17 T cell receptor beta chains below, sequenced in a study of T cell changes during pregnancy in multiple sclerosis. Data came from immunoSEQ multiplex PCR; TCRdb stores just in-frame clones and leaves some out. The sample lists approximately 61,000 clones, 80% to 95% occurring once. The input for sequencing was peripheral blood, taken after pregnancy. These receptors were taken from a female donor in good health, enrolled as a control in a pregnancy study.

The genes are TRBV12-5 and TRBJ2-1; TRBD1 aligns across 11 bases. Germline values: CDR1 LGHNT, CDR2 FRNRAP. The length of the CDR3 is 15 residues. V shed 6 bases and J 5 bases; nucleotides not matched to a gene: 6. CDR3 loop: CASGLGQGANNEQFF. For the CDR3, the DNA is TGTGCTAGTGGCCTCGGACAGGGGGCTAACAATGAGCAGTTCTTC.

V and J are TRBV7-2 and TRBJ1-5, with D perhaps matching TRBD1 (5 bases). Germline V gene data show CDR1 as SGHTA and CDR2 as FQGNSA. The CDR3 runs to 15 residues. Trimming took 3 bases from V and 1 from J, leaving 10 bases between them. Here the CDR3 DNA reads TGTGCCAGCAGCTTGCAGGGTATCAGCAATCAGCCCCAGCATTTT. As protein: CASSLQGISNQPQHF.

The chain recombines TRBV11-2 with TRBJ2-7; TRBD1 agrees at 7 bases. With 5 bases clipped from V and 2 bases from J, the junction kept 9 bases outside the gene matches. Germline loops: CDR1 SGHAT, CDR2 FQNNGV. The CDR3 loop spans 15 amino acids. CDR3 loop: CASSLGTAFPYEQYF. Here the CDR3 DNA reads TGTGCCAGCAGCCTCGGGACAGCTTTCCCCTACGAGCAGTACTTC.

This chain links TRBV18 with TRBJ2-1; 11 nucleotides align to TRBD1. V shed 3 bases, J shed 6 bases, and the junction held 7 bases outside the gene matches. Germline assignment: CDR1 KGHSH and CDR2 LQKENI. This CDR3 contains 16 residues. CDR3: CASSPTGTGGSNEQFF. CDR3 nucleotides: TGTGCCAGCTCACCCACTGGGACAGGGGGGAGCAATGAGCAGTTCTTC.

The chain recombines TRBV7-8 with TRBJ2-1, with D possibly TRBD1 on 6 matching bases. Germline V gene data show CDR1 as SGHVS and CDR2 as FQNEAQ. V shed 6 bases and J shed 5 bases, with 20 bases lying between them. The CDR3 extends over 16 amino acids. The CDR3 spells CASSSTGSHHHNEQFF. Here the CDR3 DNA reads TGTGCCAGCAGTTCAACAGGGTCGCACCACCACAATGAGCAGTTCTTC.

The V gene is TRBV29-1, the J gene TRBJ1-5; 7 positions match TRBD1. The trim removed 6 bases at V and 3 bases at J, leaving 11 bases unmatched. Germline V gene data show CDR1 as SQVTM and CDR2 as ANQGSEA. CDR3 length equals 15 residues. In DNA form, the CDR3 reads TGCAGCGTATACTGGAGGGGGCAAGACAATCAGCCCCAGCATTTT. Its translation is CSVYWRGQDNQPQHF.

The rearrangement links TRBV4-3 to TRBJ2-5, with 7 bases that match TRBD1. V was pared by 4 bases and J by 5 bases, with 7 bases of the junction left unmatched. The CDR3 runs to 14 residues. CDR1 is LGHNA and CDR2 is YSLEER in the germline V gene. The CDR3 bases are TGCGCCAGCAGCCCGACAGGGCGGGCGGAGACCCAGTACTTC. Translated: CASSPTGRAETQYF.

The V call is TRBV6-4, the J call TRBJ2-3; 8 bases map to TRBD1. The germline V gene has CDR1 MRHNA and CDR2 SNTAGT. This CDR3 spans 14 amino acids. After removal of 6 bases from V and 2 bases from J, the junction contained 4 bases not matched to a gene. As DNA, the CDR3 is TGTGCCAGCAGACAGACAGGGGTCACAGATACGCAGTATTTT. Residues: CASRQTGVTDTQYF.

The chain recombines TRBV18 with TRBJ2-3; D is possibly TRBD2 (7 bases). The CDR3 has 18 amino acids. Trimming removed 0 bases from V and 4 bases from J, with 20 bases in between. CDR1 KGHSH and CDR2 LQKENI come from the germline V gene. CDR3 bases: TGTGCCAGCTCACCACCGGGGGGCGGGAGAACCGGATCAGATACGCAGTATTTT. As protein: CASSPPGGGRTGSDTQYF.

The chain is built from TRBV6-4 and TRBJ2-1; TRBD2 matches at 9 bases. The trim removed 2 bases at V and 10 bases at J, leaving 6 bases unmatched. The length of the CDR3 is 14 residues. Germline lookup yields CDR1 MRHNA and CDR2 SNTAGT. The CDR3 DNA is TGTGCCAGCAGTGACGGGACTAGCCTTGCGGAGCAGTTCTTC. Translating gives CASSDGTSLAEQFF.

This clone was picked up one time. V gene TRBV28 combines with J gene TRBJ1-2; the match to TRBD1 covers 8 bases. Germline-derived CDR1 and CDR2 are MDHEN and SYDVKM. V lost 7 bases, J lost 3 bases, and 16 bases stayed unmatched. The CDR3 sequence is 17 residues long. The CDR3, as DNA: TGTGCCAGCAACCCTTTGACAGGGGTTAGGCATGACTATGGCTACACCTTC. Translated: CASNPLTGVRHDYGYTF.

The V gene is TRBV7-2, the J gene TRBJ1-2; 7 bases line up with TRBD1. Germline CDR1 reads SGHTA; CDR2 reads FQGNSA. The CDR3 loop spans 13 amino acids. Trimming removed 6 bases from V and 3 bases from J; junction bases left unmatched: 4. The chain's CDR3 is CASRGTAYYGYTF. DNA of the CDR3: TGTGCCAGCAGGGGGACAGCTTACTATGGCTACACCTTC.

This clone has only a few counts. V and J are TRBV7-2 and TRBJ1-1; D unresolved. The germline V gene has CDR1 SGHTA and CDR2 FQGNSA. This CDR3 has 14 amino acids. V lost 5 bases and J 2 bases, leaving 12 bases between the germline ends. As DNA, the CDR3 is TGTGCCAGCAGCGAGCTCCTGACAAACACTGAAGCTTTCTTT. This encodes CASSELLTNTEAFF. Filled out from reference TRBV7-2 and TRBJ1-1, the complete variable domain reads GAGVSQSPSNKVTEKGKDVELRCDPISGHTALYWYRQSLGQGLEFLIYFQGNSAPDKSGLPSDRFSAERTGGSVSTLTIQRTQQEDSAVYLCASSELLTNTEAFFGQGTRLTVV.

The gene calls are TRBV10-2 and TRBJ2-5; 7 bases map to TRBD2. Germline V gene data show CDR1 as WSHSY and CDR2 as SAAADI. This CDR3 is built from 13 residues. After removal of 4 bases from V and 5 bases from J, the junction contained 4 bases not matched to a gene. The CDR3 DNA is TGCGCCAGCAGTGTTACTAGCGTGGAGACCCAGTACTTC. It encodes CASSVTSVETQYF.

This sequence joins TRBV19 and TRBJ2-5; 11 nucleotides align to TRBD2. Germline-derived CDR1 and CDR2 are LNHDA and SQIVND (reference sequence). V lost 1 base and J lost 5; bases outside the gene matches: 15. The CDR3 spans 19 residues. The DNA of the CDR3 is TGTGCCAGTAGTATAGGTAGCGGGAGGGCCCTCGGGGGCCGTGAGACCCAGTACTTC. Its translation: CASSIGSGRALGGRETQYF. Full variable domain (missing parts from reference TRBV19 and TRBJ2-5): DGGITQSPKYLFRKEGQNVTLSCEQNLNHDAMYWYRQDPGQGLRLIYYSQIVNDFQKGDIAEGYSVSREKKESFPLTVTSAQKNPTAFYLCASSIGSGRALGGRETQYFGPGTRLLVL.

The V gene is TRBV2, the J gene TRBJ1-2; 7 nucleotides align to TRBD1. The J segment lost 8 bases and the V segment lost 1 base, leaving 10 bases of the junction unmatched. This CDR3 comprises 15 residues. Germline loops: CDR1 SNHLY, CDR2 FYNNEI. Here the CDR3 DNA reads TGTGCCAGCAGTGAAGGTCGTACAGGGGATGGGGGCTACACCTTC. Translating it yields CASSEGRTGDGGYTF.

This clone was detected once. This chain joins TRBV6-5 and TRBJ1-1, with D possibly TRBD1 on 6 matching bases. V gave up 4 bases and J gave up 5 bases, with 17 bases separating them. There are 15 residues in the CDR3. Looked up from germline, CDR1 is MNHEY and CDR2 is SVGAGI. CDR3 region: CASSSQGREETEAFF. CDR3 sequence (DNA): TGTGCCAGCAGTTCCCAGGGGAGGGAAGAGACTGAAGCTTTCTTT.